This T cell receptor (beta chain) was recovered during a study of OX40 agonist ivuxolimab in advanced cancers. Overall study: Ivuxolimab is a fully human IgG2 antibody that activates OX40 (CD134). Checkpoint inhibitors had been given previously to about 38% of patients. Patients assigned to dose escalation were diagnosed with hepatocellular carcinoma, melanoma, renal cell or head and neck cancer.

Comments on this clone: Its target is not known.

Sequencing used immunoSEQ multiplex PCR; TCRdb keeps in-frame clones, though not all of them. Of more than 9,500 clones in the sample, around 84% were seen once. Regarding the study as a whole: Antigen targets of the expanded peripheral T cells went undetermined.

Germline CDR1 reads SGHDT; CDR2 reads YYEEEE. CDR3 length equals 13 residues. V was clipped by 2 bases and J by 5 bases, with 10 bases between them. The rearrangement joins TRBV5-6 to TRBJ1-2; no clear D gene. The specimen was CD4+ or CD8+ T cells sorted from blood, collected in a trial of the OX40 agonist ivuxolimab. The sequence came from an adult with an advanced solid tumor such as melanoma, head and neck, liver or kidney cancer. In DNA form, the CDR3 reads TGTGCCAGCAGCTTAGCGGAGAAATATGGCTACACCTTC. It is translated as CASSLAEKYGYTF. Based on the CDR3 plus reference TRBV5-6 and TRBJ1-2, the full variable domain is DAGVTQSPTHLIKTRGQQVTLRCSPKSGHDTVSWYQQALGQGPQFIFQYYEEEERQRGNFPDRFSGHQFPNYSSELNVNALLLGDSALYLCASSLAEKYGYTFGSGTRLTVV.